This entry features one T cell receptor beta chain sequence. The antigen remains undetermined. Produced via immunoSEQ multiplex PCR; TCRdb's table is partial and in-frame only. The sample has 55,000 to 75,000 clones, 85% to 90% seen once. This entry belongs to a study of T cell responses to AZD1222 COVID-19 vaccine. Study results and caveats: The donors showed a predominance of white British ancestry and of females, with possible underestimation of clonal diversity. Researchers report vaccine-associated CD4 TCRs spanning spike, with dominance at 160-218 and 743-854. Scientists sampled the repertoires only once the peak T cell response had passed.

CDR1 and CDR2 (germline): MNHEY, SVGEGT. V lost 5 bases and J 5 bases, leaving 19 bases between the germline ends. The length of the CDR3 is 16 residues. This TCR was recovered from an adult in good health. The gene calls are TRBV6-2 or TRBV6-3 and TRBJ1-5; D ambiguous. The sample here was peripheral blood, taken on day 0 of AZD1222 vaccination. The CDR3 here is CASSIEKPGRDQPQHF. The DNA of the CDR3 is TGTGCCAGCAGTATCGAGAAGCCCGGACGGGATCAGCCCCAGCATTTT.